The 32 T cell receptor beta chains below were found in one sample sequenced in a study of shared clonotypes between healthy human individuals. Clones were sequenced by immunoSEQ multiplex PCR, and TCRdb holds only the in-frame ones, with some missing. Of about 2.4 million clones detected, under 95% appear once; the ten largest clones hold about 0.34%. Sequenced input: naive CD4+ T cells from PBMCs. Subset indicated: CD45RA+ positively selected. All receptors come from a man younger than 30 in good health. Some clones in this sample may be carry-over from other donors' samples.

Points on this clone: The sample carries other DNA sequences with the same CDR3. This chain uses TRBV28 with TRBJ2-7; 12 nucleotides match TRBD1. V lost 6 bases, J lost 3 bases, and 3 bases stayed unmatched. Looked up from germline, CDR1 is MDHEN and CDR2 is SYDVKM. The CDR3 has 14 residues. The chain's CDR3 is CASRRDRGLYEQYF. CDR3 nucleotide sequence: TGTGCCAGCAGGCGGGACAGGGGGCTCTACGAGCAGTACTTC.

This chain connects TRBV7-8 to TRBJ2-3; TRBD2 matches at 9 bases. The CDR3 is 17 amino acids. Germline V gene lookup returns CDR1 SGHVS and CDR2 FQNEAQ. V shed 2 bases, J shed 6 bases, and the junction held 12 bases outside the gene matches. The CDR3 sequence is CASSLILTLAGVDTQYF. The CDR3 DNA follows: TGTGCCAGCAGCTTAATACTGACTTTAGCGGGAGTGGATACGCAGTATTTT.

The chain has TRBV28 and TRBJ2-4, with D possibly TRBD2 on 6 matching bases. V shed 4 bases and J shed 13 bases, with 14 bases lying between them. The CDR3 has 12 amino acids. Looked up from germline, CDR1 is MDHEN and CDR2 is SYDVKM. This CDR3 is CASSSPAGSQYF. The CDR3 DNA reads as TGTGCCAGCAGTTCCCCGGCCGGGAGCCAGTACTTC.

The chain couples TRBV4-3 to TRBJ2-3; D is unclear. V dropped 2 bases and J dropped 4 bases, with 13 bases sitting between them. CDR3 length: 15 residues. Germline CDR1 is LGHNA and CDR2 is YSLEER. CDR3 DNA: TGCGCCAGCAGCCAATCGGCCAGCGAACCAGATACGCAGTATTTT. It encodes CASSQSASEPDTQYF.

The chain employs TRBV30 and TRBJ2-5; D not certain. CDR1 GTSNPN and CDR2 SVGIG come from the germline V gene (reference sequence). V was shortened by 2 bases and J by 4 bases, with 11 bases between the two germline ends. The CDR3 runs to 13 residues. This CDR3 is CAWSLGRPETQYF. The CDR3 region has the DNA TGTGCCTGGAGTCTGGGTCGGCCAGAGACCCAGTACTTC.

V is TRBV10-3 and J is TRBJ2-1; D is perhaps TRBD2 (5 bases). V was trimmed by 1 base and J by 0 bases, leaving 7 bases between them. Looked up from germline, CDR1 is ENHRY and CDR2 is SYGVKD. The CDR3 runs 15 residues. CDR3 sequence (DNA): TGTGCCATCAGTGAGTTGGGGAGCTCCTACAATGAGCAGTTCTTC. It is translated as CAISELGSSYNEQFF.

The chain links TRBV29-1 to TRBJ2-5; 8 nucleotides match TRBD1. CDR1 and CDR2 (germline): SQVTM, ANQGSEA. CDR3 size: 13 residues. J lost 7 bases, V lost 6 bases, and 10 bases had no gene match. The CDR3 loop reads CSVKDRAEGTQYF. Here the CDR3 DNA reads TGCAGCGTGAAGGACAGGGCGGAAGGGACCCAGTACTTC. The variable domain in full, completed from reference TRBV29-1 and TRBJ2-5, reads SAVISQKPSRDICQRGTSLTIQCQVDSQVTMMFWYRQQPGQSLTLIATANQGSEATYESGFVIDKFPISRPNLTFSTLTVSNMSPEDSSIYLCSVKDRAEGTQYFGPGTRLLVL.

The chain uses TRBV7-9 and TRBJ1-2, with a weak D call TRBD1 (5 bases). The CDR3 length is 15 residues. Trimming pared 5 bases from V and 3 bases from J, leaving 16 bases between. The germline CDR1 and CDR2 sequences are SEHNR and FQNEAQ (reference sequence). CDR3 region: CASSRVGPGHYGYTF. In nucleotides, the CDR3 is TGTGCCAGCAGCCGCGTCGGTCCGGGGCACTATGGCTACACCTTC.

This sequence joins TRBV6-5 and TRBJ1-1; D uncertain. Trimming removed 3 bases at V and 5 bases at J, with 13 bases between. Germline V gene data show CDR1 as MNHEY and CDR2 as SVGAGI. The CDR3 extends over 14 amino acids. The CDR3 sequence: CASSYRRVWTEAFF. DNA of the CDR3: TGTGCCAGCAGTTATCGGAGGGTGTGGACTGAAGCTTTCTTT.

The gene calls are TRBV4-2 and TRBJ2-5; no firm D call. The CDR3 extends over 13 amino acids. V was pared by 1 base and J by 5 bases, with 8 bases between. The germline V gene encodes CDR1 LGHNA and CDR2 YNFKEQ. This chain's CDR3 is CASSQAYRETQYF. The DNA for the CDR3 is TGTGCCAGCAGCCAAGCTTATAGGGAGACCCAGTACTTC.

The chain couples TRBV30 to TRBJ2-5, with 8 nucleotides matching TRBD1. This CDR3 spans 16 amino acids. V trimming: 3 bases; J trimming: 5 bases; junction bases outside the gene matches: 14. The germline CDR1 and CDR2 sequences are GTSNPN and SVGIG (reference sequence). Written as DNA, the CDR3 is TGTGCCTGGAGCGTACAAAGGACAGGGATTTGGGAGACCCAGTACTTC. It translates to CAWSVQRTGIWETQYF. Drawing the rest from reference TRBV30 and TRBJ2-5, the complete variable domain is SQTIHQWPATLVQPVGSPLSLECTVEGTSNPNLYWYRQAAGRGLQLLFYSVGIGQISSEVPQNLSASRPQDRQFILSSKKLLLSDSGFYLCAWSVQRTGIWETQYFGPGTRLLVL.

The V call is TRBV28, the J call TRBJ2-1; D is undetermined. The CDR3 has 13 amino acids. Germline CDR1 MDHEN, CDR2 SYDVKM. The ends were cut back, 6 bases at V and 4 bases at J, with 10 bases in the middle. This CDR3 is CASSRSLYNEQFF. For the CDR3, the DNA is TGTGCCAGCAGCCGAAGTCTTTACAATGAGCAGTTCTTC.

The chain combines TRBV4-3 with TRBJ2-7; D is undetermined. V gave up 1 base and J gave up 2 bases, with 9 bases separating them. CDR1 and CDR2 (germline): LGHNA, YSLEER. This CDR3 comprises 14 residues. The CDR3 spells CASSQVGSTYEQYF. Here the CDR3 DNA reads TGCGCCAGCAGCCAAGTAGGGTCTACCTACGAGCAGTACTTC.

This rearrangement joins TRBV27 to TRBJ1-3; tentative D call: TRBD1 (5 bases). Trimming took 6 bases from V and 2 from J, leaving 11 bases between them. Germline CDR1 is MNHEY and CDR2 is SMNVEV (reference sequence). This CDR3 is built from 14 residues. CDR3 nucleotide sequence: TGTGCCAGCAGCCGCGCGGGGGCTGGAAACACCATATATTTT. Translating gives CASSRAGAGNTIYF.

This rearrangement joins TRBV7-3 to TRBJ2-5, with TRBD2 matching 10 bases. V shed 5 bases and J 4 bases; nucleotides not matched to a gene: 13. The CDR3 has 17 residues. The germline CDR1 and CDR2 sequences are SGHTA and FQGTGA. CDR3 residues: CASSTGASGSSIETQYF. As DNA, the CDR3 is TGTGCCAGCAGCACAGGGGCTAGCGGGAGTAGCATAGAGACCCAGTACTTC.

V and J are TRBV15 and TRBJ2-3; perhaps D is TRBD1 or TRBD2 (5 bases each). The CDR3 has 15 amino acids. Trimming pared 0 bases from V and 2 bases from J, leaving 9 bases between. Germline assignment: CDR1 LNHNV and CDR2 YYDKDF (reference sequence). CDR3 nucleotides: TGTGCCACCAGCAGAGAACGGGGCCACACAGATACGCAGTATTTT. This translates into CATSRERGHTDTQYF.

The sample holds one count of this clone. This rearrangement joins TRBV30 to TRBJ2-7; 7 bases agree with TRBD2. Germline loops: CDR1 GTSNPN, CDR2 SVGIG (reference sequence). Unmatched junction bases numbered 22, after V lost 5 bases and J lost 6 bases. The CDR3 has 17 amino acids. CDR3 DNA: TGTGCCTGGCGCGACGGGCGGATGGAGGGGAGGGCAGGCGAGCAGTACTTC. It is translated as CAWRDGRMEGRAGEQYF.

The chain is built from TRBV28 and TRBJ2-2; a possible D gene is TRBD2 (5 bases). The CDR3 contains 15 residues. CDR1 is MDHEN and CDR2 is SYDVKM in the germline V gene. V gave up 6 bases and J gave up 0 bases, with 11 bases separating them. The CDR3 reads CASRDGGANTGELFF. The CDR3 DNA is TGTGCCAGCAGGGATGGAGGAGCGAACACCGGGGAGCTGTTTTTT.

V is TRBV15 and J is TRBJ2-7, with 7 bases that match TRBD2. Germline assignment: CDR1 LNHNV and CDR2 YYDKDF (reference sequence). This CDR3 contains 15 residues. The V segment lost 3 bases and the J segment 8 bases; nucleotides outside the gene matches: 13. The DNA for the CDR3 is TGTGCCACCAGCAGGCTGTCGGGGGAGGGTCCCCAGCAGTACTTC. Its translation: CATSRLSGEGPQQYF.

This clone has only one observation. The chain has TRBV15 and TRBJ2-2; TRBD2 matches at 8 bases. The CDR3 sequence is 17 residues long. Germline assignment: CDR1 LNHNV and CDR2 YYDKDF (reference sequence). Trimming removed 0 bases from V and 6 bases from J; junction bases left unmatched: 9. CDR3 amino acids: CATSRDLWREVAGELFF. CDR3 sequence (DNA): TGTGCCACCAGCAGAGATCTATGGCGGGAGGTCGCCGGGGAGCTGTTTTTT.

V and J are TRBV29-1 and TRBJ1-1; no definite D call. The ends were cut back, 0 bases at V and 0 bases at J, with 8 bases in the middle. This CDR3 has 14 residues. Germline V gives CDR1 SQVTM, CDR2 ANQGSEA. The CDR3 sequence is CSVEDGPMNTEAFF. Written as DNA, the CDR3 is TGCAGCGTTGAAGACGGGCCAATGAACACTGAAGCTTTCTTT. The complete variable domain, with remaining parts taken from reference TRBV29-1 and TRBJ1-1, reads SAVISQKPSRDICQRGTSLTIQCQVDSQVTMMFWYRQQPGQSLTLIATANQGSEATYESGFVIDKFPISRPNLTFSTLTVSNMSPEDSSIYLCSVEDGPMNTEAFFGQGTRLTVV.

A note on this clone: Other nucleotide sequences in the sample specify the same CDR3. V is TRBV11-2 and J is TRBJ2-3; the D is unclear. Germline V gives CDR1 SGHAT, CDR2 FQNNGV. The CDR3 is 13 residues long. Between the trimmed V and J ends, which lost 3 bases and 3 bases, there was a span of 7 bases. The CDR3 here is CASSFSGTDTQYF. In nucleotides, the CDR3 is TGTGCCAGCAGCTTCTCTGGAACAGATACGCAGTATTTT.

The chain recombines TRBV6-5 with TRBJ2-2; no firm D call. CDR1 is MNHEY and CDR2 is SVGAGI in the germline V gene. The CDR3 runs 13 residues. Trimming left V 5 bases short and J 10 bases short, with 14 bases between. The CDR3 DNA is TGTGCCAGCAGTCGAGAAGTGGCCACGGAGCTGTTTTTT. This codes for CASSREVATELFF.

The rearrangement links TRBV5-6 to TRBJ2-1; 7 positions agree with TRBD2. With 6 bases clipped from V and 2 bases from J, the junction kept 8 bases outside the gene matches. This CDR3 has 15 residues. The V gene's germline CDR1 is SGHDT and CDR2 YYEEEE. The CDR3 sequence: CASTLSGTPYNEQFF. As DNA, the CDR3 is TGTGCCAGCACCTTAAGCGGGACCCCCTACAATGAGCAGTTCTTC.

Regarding this clone: Within the sample, other DNA sequences also encode this same CDR3. The chain carries TRBV28 and TRBJ2-7, with D perhaps assigned TRBD1 or TRBD2 (5 bases each). This CDR3 is built from 12 residues. V lost 8 bases to trimming and J lost 2 bases, with 10 bases between them. Per germline, CDR1 MDHEN and CDR2 SYDVKM. CDR3 region: CASEGSTYEQYF. The CDR3 DNA is TGTGCCAGCGAGGGGTCAACCTACGAGCAGTACTTC.

This clone was recorded only once. The chain combines TRBV10-3 with TRBJ1-2, with D tentatively TRBD1 (5 bases). V was shortened by 10 bases and J by 4 bases, with 22 bases between the two germline ends. The V gene's germline CDR1 is ENHRY and CDR2 SYGVKD. The CDR3 contains 15 residues. CDR3 loop: CATREGHVSGYGYTF. CDR3 nucleotides: TGTGCCACGAGGGAGGGGCACGTCAGCGGCTATGGCTACACCTTC.

The chain carries TRBV2 and TRBJ2-7; a possible D gene is TRBD2 (5 bases). Germline loops: CDR1 SNHLY, CDR2 FYNNEI. Trimming stripped 1 base from V and 4 bases from J, with 11 bases between. CDR3 length equals 14 residues. CDR3 coding DNA: TGTGCCAGCAGTGAAGACGGAACGGGGTACGAGCAGTACTTC. Translating it yields CASSEDGTGYEQYF.

This chain connects TRBV9 to TRBJ2-3; 7 bases agree with TRBD2. Per the germline V gene, CDR1 is SGDLS and CDR2 is YYNGEE. The CDR3 sequence is 14 residues long. V lost 5 bases, J lost 5 bases, and 8 bases stayed unmatched. CDR3 amino acids: CASSQAGRVDTQYF. The CDR3 DNA reads TGTGCCAGCAGTCAGGCGGGGAGGGTAGATACGCAGTATTTT.

With respect to this clone: This sample also contains other DNA sequences that code for the same CDR3. J is TRBJ2-1 and V is TRBV28; D gene ambiguous. CDR3 length: 12 residues. V lost 3 bases to trimming and J lost 4 bases, with 4 bases between them. Germline V gene data show CDR1 as MDHEN and CDR2 as SYDVKM. CDR3 sequence: CASSLVYNEQFF. Here the CDR3 DNA reads TGTGCCAGCAGTTTGGTATACAATGAGCAGTTCTTC.

V gene TRBV29-1 combines with J gene TRBJ1-3; no reliable D call. The length of the CDR3 is 12 residues. Trimming removed 4 bases at V and 7 bases at J, with 11 bases between. Germline V gene lookup returns CDR1 SQVTM and CDR2 ANQGSEA. The CDR3, as DNA: TGCAGCGTTGTCAGGACGGACAACACCATATATTTT. Translated, it gives CSVVRTDNTIYF.

This rearrangement joins TRBV28 to TRBJ2-5; no clear D gene. This CDR3 spans 14 amino acids. The germline CDR1 and CDR2 sequences are MDHEN and SYDVKM. Deletions cut 2 bases from V and 1 base from J, with 8 bases between. This CDR3 is CASSLQVSQETQYF. For the CDR3, the DNA is TGTGCCAGCAGTTTACAGGTCAGCCAAGAGACCCAGTACTTC.

The rearrangement links TRBV10-3 to TRBJ2-1; 7 bases map to TRBD1. The CDR3 is 15 residues long. Germline CDR1 reads ENHRY; CDR2 reads SYGVKD. V dropped 4 bases and J dropped 8; count of bases not matched to a gene: 11. The CDR3 DNA sequence: TGTGCCATCAGTGGACAGGGCAAACTTCTGTATGAGCAGTTCTTC. Amino acids: CAISGQGKLLYEQFF.